The 22 T cell receptor beta chains in this list originate from one sample, sequenced in a study of blood T cell repertoires in COVID-19. The assay was immunoSEQ multiplex PCR, and TCRdb's table has in-frame clones only and misses some. The repertoire includes about 72,000 clones, approximately 90% of them detected once, and roughly a tenth sits in the top ten. Sequenced: peripheral blood. Receptors were obtained from a man aged 65-85 years with active or convalescent COVID-19.

The table lists this clone with a count of one. The chain has TRBV6-2 or TRBV6-3 and TRBJ2-3, with 8 bases aligning to TRBD2. Losses at the gene ends were 2 bases for V and 2 bases for J; bases not matched to a gene: 18. CDR3 length equals 20 residues. Germline V gives CDR1 MNHEY, CDR2 SVGEGT. The CDR3 coding sequence is TGTGCCAGCAGTTACCAAAACCAGATTGCAGGACTAGCTGCCACAGATACGCAGTATTTT. Amino acid sequence: CASSYQNQIAGLAATDTQYF.

The chain is built from TRBV28 and TRBJ1-5; perhaps TRBD1 as D (5 bases). With 5 bases removed from V and 7 bases from J, the gap between germline ends came to 9 bases. CDR1 and CDR2 (germline): MDHEN, SYDVKM. The CDR3 sequence is 12 residues long. This chain's CDR3 is CASSQGSQPQHF. DNA for the CDR3: TGTGCCAGCAGTCAGGGATCCCAGCCCCAGCATTTT.

This clone was seen only once. J is TRBJ1-5 and V is TRBV13; D remains ambiguous. V gave up 0 bases and J gave up 1 base, with 4 bases separating them. The CDR3 has 14 amino acids. Germline CDR1 and CDR2: PRHDT and FYEKMQ (reference sequence). CDR3 in DNA: TGTGCCAGCAGCTTAGGGCAGAGCAATCAGCCCCAGCATTTT. Translating it yields CASSLGQSNQPQHF. The complete variable domain, with remaining parts taken from reference TRBV13 and TRBJ1-5, reads AAGVIQSPRHLIKEKRETATLKCYPIPRHDTVYWYQQGPGQDPQFLISFYEKMQSDKGSIPDRFSAQQFSDYHSELNMSSLELGDSALYFCASSLGQSNQPQHFGDGTRLSIL.

The V call is TRBV7-3, the J call TRBJ2-3; TRBD2 is a possible D gene (6 bases). Trimming stripped 3 bases from V and 4 bases from J, with 8 bases between. The CDR3 runs to 13 residues. Per germline, CDR1 SGHTA and CDR2 FQGTGA. The CDR3 DNA reads TGTGCCAGCAGCTTCGCGGGATCAGATACGCAGTATTTT. Residues: CASSFAGSDTQYF.

This chain connects TRBV6-6 to TRBJ1-6; 11 bases fit TRBD1. V trimming: 5 bases; J trimming: 7 bases; junction bases outside the gene matches: 7. The CDR3 sequence is 16 residues long. Germline V gene sequence: CDR1 MNHNY, CDR2 SVGAGI (reference sequence). In DNA form, the CDR3 reads TGTGCCAGCAGTCTCGGACAGGGGGCACAAAATTCACCCCTCCACTTT. Its protein product is CASSLGQGAQNSPLHF.

This sequence joins TRBV7-9 and TRBJ1-3, with D unclear. The germline V and J ends were trimmed by 3 bases and 6 bases, with 6 bases remaining between them. This CDR3 is 12 amino acids long. Germline V gene lookup returns CDR1 SEHNR and CDR2 FQNEAQ (reference sequence). The CDR3 DNA sequence: TGTGCCAGCAGCTTGGGCGAAAACACCATATATTTT. Translation: CASSLGENTIYF.

In its sample, this clone was seen once. The V and J genes are TRBV5-1 and TRBJ1-4; 7 nucleotides align to TRBD1. J was trimmed by 3 bases and V by 5 bases; bases with no gene match: 7. This CDR3 has 15 amino acids. From germline, CDR1 is SGHRS and CDR2 YFSETQ. The CDR3 loop reads CASRTQGVPNEKLFF. DNA for the CDR3: TGCGCCAGCAGGACTCAGGGGGTACCTAATGAAAAACTGTTTTTT.

This chain links TRBV5-6 with TRBJ1-4, with D hard to call. Germline V gene lookup returns CDR1 SGHDT and CDR2 YYEEEE. The CDR3 length is 12 residues. The ends were cut back, 4 bases at V and 6 bases at J, with 7 bases in the middle. CDR3 DNA: TGTGCCAGCAGCGGCCCCGATGAAAAACTGTTTTTT. It is translated as CASSGPDEKLFF.

This chain connects TRBV28 to TRBJ1-3; D possibly corresponds to TRBD1 (5 bases). Trimming took 2 bases from V and 5 from J, leaving 16 bases between them. Germline CDR1 reads MDHEN; CDR2 reads SYDVKM. There are 16 residues in the CDR3. The CDR3 spells CASSLPQARMRNTIYF. The CDR3 DNA follows: TGTGCCAGCAGTTTACCACAGGCCCGGATGAGAAACACCATATATTTT.

CDR3 sequence (DNA): TGCGCCAGCAGCTCCGGGACTAGCGGATACGAGCAGTACTTC. This encodes CASSSGTSGYEQYF. V and J are TRBV5-1 and TRBJ2-7, with 11 bases that match TRBD2. This CDR3 has 14 residues. Germline CDR1 SGHRS, CDR2 YFSETQ. V lost 3 bases, J lost 4 bases, and 3 bases stayed unmatched.

The chain carries TRBV27 and TRBJ2-2; D uncertain. The germline gives CDR1 MNHEY, CDR2 SMNVEV (reference sequence). The CDR3 runs to 12 residues. The germline V and J ends were trimmed by 10 bases and 3 bases, with 9 bases remaining between them. The CDR3 sequence is CATRQDTGELFF. Written as DNA, the CDR3 is TGTGCCACACGGCAGGACACCGGGGAGCTGTTTTTT.

The rearrangement uses TRBV5-1 and TRBJ2-5; 10 bases are a match to TRBD2. V shed 4 bases and J 4 bases; nucleotides not matched to a gene: 7. Germline loops: CDR1 SGHRS, CDR2 YFSETQ. The CDR3 extends over 15 amino acids. The CDR3 loop reads CASSRTSGEGETQYF. CDR3 nucleotide sequence: TGCGCCAGCAGCCGGACTAGCGGAGAAGGAGAGACCCAGTACTTC.

This chain uses TRBV7-2 with TRBJ1-2, with a tentative D call TRBD1 (6 bases). CDR1 and CDR2 (germline): SGHTA, FQGNSA. With 2 bases removed from V and 7 bases from J, the gap between germline ends came to 11 bases. This CDR3 is 13 amino acids long. CDR3 coding DNA: TGTGCCAGCAGCTTACAGGGGAGGGGTGGCTACACCTTC. Amino acid sequence: CASSLQGRGGYTF.

This clone showed up just once. The chain is built from TRBV27 and TRBJ2-7; possibly TRBD1 for D (6 bases). In germline, CDR1 is MNHEY, CDR2 SMNVEV (reference sequence). The germline V and J ends were trimmed by 4 bases and 0 bases, with 10 bases remaining between them. This CDR3 spans 14 amino acids. The DNA for the CDR3 is TGTGCCAGCAGTTCCCAGGGGACCTCCTACGAGCAGTACTTC. It specifies CASSSQGTSYEQYF.

V and J are TRBV18 and TRBJ1-5; 7 nucleotides match TRBD1. V gave up 3 bases and J gave up 12 bases; unmatched junction bases: 5. Per the germline V gene, CDR1 is KGHSH and CDR2 is LQKENI. CDR3 length equals 12 residues. The CDR3 bases are TGTGCCAGCTCACCCGGGACAGAAAACCAGCATTTT. It yields the protein CASSPGTENQHF.

This chain connects TRBV28 to TRBJ1-5; D not certain. This CDR3 spans 12 amino acids. The V end lost 6 bases, the J end lost 7 bases, and 10 bases lay between the germline ends. The germline gives CDR1 MDHEN, CDR2 SYDVKM. The CDR3 reads CASRKEVQPQHF. The CDR3 region has the DNA TGTGCCAGCAGAAAGGAGGTGCAGCCCCAGCATTTT.

V gene TRBV21-1 combines with J gene TRBJ1-2. TRBV21-1 is an annotated pseudogene. The CDR3 extends over 16 amino acids. The CDR3 sequence: CASSKGEAGEIGGYTF. The CDR3 DNA follows: TGTGCCAGCAGCAAAGGGGAGGCGGGGGAAATCGGTGGCTACACCTTC.

The chain carries TRBV6-5 and TRBJ2-1, with 11 nucleotides matching TRBD2. Germline loops: CDR1 MNHEY, CDR2 SVGAGI. Losses at the gene ends were 7 bases for V and 6 bases for J; bases not matched to a gene: 8. The CDR3 sequence is 15 residues long. The CDR3 sequence is CASIGGTSGSNEQFF. CDR3 coding DNA: TGTGCCAGCATAGGAGGGACTAGCGGATCCAATGAGCAGTTCTTC.

A few counts support this clone. This chain uses TRBV28 with TRBJ1-4; 7 positions agree with TRBD1. This CDR3 spans 14 amino acids. CDR1 is MDHEN and CDR2 is SYDVKM in the germline V gene. The V segment lost 5 bases and the J segment 7 bases; nucleotides outside the gene matches: 7. The CDR3 here is CASSTTGASEKLFF. CDR3 DNA: TGTGCCAGCAGTACTACAGGGGCAAGTGAAAAACTGTTTTTT.

V is TRBV5-1 and J is TRBJ2-5; D is perhaps TRBD1 (6 bases). This CDR3 contains 15 residues. CDR1 is SGHRS and CDR2 is YFSETQ in the germline V gene. V shed 1 base and J shed 5 bases, with 15 bases lying between them. CDR3 nucleotide sequence: TGCGCCAGCAGCTTGTGGGCAGGGGTTGGGGAGACCCAGTACTTC. Translation gives CASSLWAGVGETQYF.

This chain links TRBV30 with TRBJ2-7, with 8 nucleotides matching TRBD2. CDR3 length equals 12 residues. The germline V gene has CDR1 GTSNPN and CDR2 SVGIG (reference sequence). The trim removed 3 bases at V and 6 bases at J, leaving 4 bases unmatched. The CDR3 DNA reads as TGTGCCTGGAGCGGGGGGGGCCTCGAGCAGTACTTC. Protein: CAWSGGGLEQYF. Full variable domain (missing parts from reference TRBV30 and TRBJ2-7): SQTIHQWPATLVQPVGSPLSLECTVEGTSNPNLYWYRQAAGRGLQLLFYSVGIGQISSEVPQNLSASRPQDRQFILSSKKLLLSDSGFYLCAWSGGGLEQYFGPGTRLTVT.

A remark on this clone: A read error may account for a junction end that differs from germline. This chain links TRBV11-3 with TRBJ2-2, with a weak D call TRBD1 (6 bases). The CDR3 loop spans 18 amino acids. Germline V gene sequence: CDR1 SGHNT, CDR2 YENEEA. Here the CDR3 DNA reads TGTGCCAGCAGCTTAGGTCTAAGAACAGGGACGAACGCCGGGGAGCTGTTTTTT. As protein: CASSLGLRTGTNAGELFF.